The 10 T cell receptor beta chains below all came from one sample that was sequenced in a study of blood T cell repertoires in COVID-19. TCRdb keeps only in-frame clones here, not all; method: immunoSEQ multiplex PCR. Here the sample spans a few hundred thousand clones, under 90% being singletons. The sample comprised peripheral blood. The receptor source for this set is a woman under 30 with acute or convalescent COVID-19.

The V call is TRBV28, the J call TRBJ1-3, with 7 bases that match TRBD1. The CDR3 loop spans 15 amino acids. V lost 2 bases, J lost 7 bases, and 8 bases stayed unmatched. The V gene's germline CDR1 is MDHEN and CDR2 SYDVKM. The CDR3 reads CASSLGGQGGNTIYF. The CDR3 bases are TGTGCCAGCAGTTTAGGGGGCCAGGGGGGCAACACCATATATTTT.

The chain employs TRBV7-2 and TRBJ2-1, with 7 bases that match TRBD2. V shed 4 bases and J 6 bases; nucleotides not matched to a gene: 9. Germline V CDR1 and CDR2: SGHTA, FQGNSA. The CDR3 runs to 15 residues. DNA of the CDR3: TGTGCCAGCAGCTCCCGGGACTACACCCCCAATGAGCAGTTCTTC. As protein: CASSSRDYTPNEQFF. The variable domain in full, completed from reference TRBV7-2 and TRBJ2-1, reads GAGVSQSPSNKVTEKGKDVELRCDPISGHTALYWYRQSLGQGLEFLIYFQGNSAPDKSGLPSDRFSAERTGGSVSTLTIQRTQQEDSAVYLCASSSRDYTPNEQFFGPGTRLTVL.

The chain couples TRBV6-4 to TRBJ2-1, with 13 bases fitting TRBD2. Germline CDR1 is MRHNA and CDR2 is SNTAGT. V was clipped by 5 bases and J by 10 bases; unmatched bases: 8. The CDR3 runs 15 residues. The CDR3 DNA follows: TGTGCCAGCAGTAGCGGGACTAGCGGGATCGGGGAGCAGTTCTTC. Translated: CASSSGTSGIGEQFF.

The rearrangement links TRBV19 to TRBJ2-7, with no clear D. The germline CDR1 and CDR2 sequences are LNHDA and SQIVND (reference sequence). CDR3 length: 16 amino acids. V was shortened by 3 bases and J by 1 base, with 16 bases between the two germline ends. CDR3: CASSISAFSRSYEQYF. For the CDR3, the DNA is TGTGCCAGTAGTATTTCGGCCTTCAGCAGGTCCTACGAGCAGTACTTC.

The rearrangement links TRBV4-3 to TRBJ1-2; 7 bases match TRBD1. The V segment lost 2 bases and the J segment 1 base; nucleotides outside the gene matches: 4. The CDR3 consists of 15 residues. Germline V CDR1 and CDR2: LGHNA, YSLEER. The CDR3 nucleotides read TGCGCCAGCAGCCAATGGGCAGGGGGTAACTATGGCTACACCTTC. Its protein product is CASSQWAGGNYGYTF.

This clone was observed a single time. The rearrangement links TRBV6-5 to TRBJ2-3; TRBD1 matches 8 bases. The trim removed 9 bases at V and 2 bases at J, leaving 10 bases unmatched. CDR3 length: 15 amino acids. The germline CDR1 and CDR2 sequences are MNHEY and SVGAGI. Written as DNA, the CDR3 is TGTGCCAGTTTTCTCGGGACAGGACCCACAGATACGCAGTATTTT. Amino acid sequence: CASFLGTGPTDTQYF.

This chain uses TRBV4-2 with TRBJ2-3; 7 nucleotides line up with TRBD1. In germline, CDR1 is LGHNA, CDR2 YNFKEQ. The V gene end was trimmed by 2 bases and the J gene end by 4 bases; junction bases not matched to a gene: 3. CDR3 length: 14 amino acids. For the CDR3, the DNA is TGTGCCAGCAGCCAAACCGACAGGGCAGATACGCAGTATTTT. Encoded protein: CASSQTDRADTQYF.

The V and J genes are TRBV28 and TRBJ1-1; 7 positions match TRBD1. CDR1 is MDHEN, CDR2 SYDVKM, per germline. J lost 7 bases, V lost 8 bases, and 13 bases had no gene match. This CDR3 comprises 14 residues. This CDR3 is CASLDRRAIVEAFF. The CDR3 DNA reads as TGTGCCAGCCTGGACAGGCGAGCTATTGTTGAAGCTTTCTTT.

The J gene is TRBJ1-1, the V gene TRBV6-8; the match to TRBD1 covers 9 bases. CDR3 length: 15 residues. The germline V gene encodes CDR1 MNHGY and CDR2 SAAAGT. V shed 5 bases, J shed 6 bases, and the junction held 10 bases outside the gene matches. CDR3 amino acids: CASSGRDREVAEAFF. The CDR3 DNA reads TGTGCCAGCAGTGGCCGGGACAGGGAAGTCGCTGAAGCTTTCTTT.

The chain is built from TRBV7-2 and TRBJ2-5, with D maybe TRBD1 (5 bases). Germline CDR1 reads SGHTA; CDR2 reads FQGNSA. The CDR3 is made up of 15 amino acids. V lost 2 bases to trimming and J lost 1 base, with 11 bases between them. CDR3 nucleotide sequence: TGTGCCAGCAGCTTACGTAGGGGTCTCCAAGAGACCCAGTACTTC. Its translation: CASSLRRGLQETQYF.